These 25 T cell receptor beta chains came from one sample sequenced in a study of blood T cells in healthy people across ages. A J-beta primer mix and a sample-barcoded 5' primer were used in a second PCR of roughly 6 to 11 cycles. One entry per CDR3 protein, called by TCRdb with MiXCR from the 5' RACE reads. The sample gives about 1.6 million distinct CDR3 sequences, about 31% of which show up once; approximately 11% is in the top ten. The specimen sequenced was blood. The source of these receptors is a woman in her 30s in good health.

This clonotype was observed a handful of times. Compared with germline, one end of the junction differs, possibly owing to a read error. The chain's CDR3 is CTSRQYDGGETQYF. DNA for the CDR3: TGTACCAGCAGGCAATACGACGGCGGAGAGACCCAGTACTTC. The V gene is TRBV27, the J gene TRBJ2-7, with no clear D. The DNA end lines up better with TRBJ2-5; the J call may be wrong. CDR1 MNHEY and CDR2 SMNVEV come from the germline V gene (reference sequence). The CDR3 runs 14 residues.

This clonotype was picked up a small number of times. The chain combines TRBV9 with TRBJ2-3; possible D gene TRBD1, 6 bases. Trimming stripped 4 bases from V and 3 bases from J, with 12 bases between. This CDR3 has 14 residues. CDR1 and CDR2 (germline): SGDLS, YYNGEE. The CDR3 DNA reads as TGTGCCAGCAGCACGGGACATATTACAGATACGCAGTATTTT. This gives the protein CASSTGHITDTQYF.

This sequence joins TRBV7-2 and TRBJ2-7; 9 bases map to TRBD2. This CDR3 has 15 residues. The trim removed 8 bases at V and 10 bases at J, leaving 18 bases unmatched. Germline lookup yields CDR1 SGHTA and CDR2 FQGNSA. The CDR3 bases are TGTGCCAGCTCTGGGGGAGGGACTAGCTTACCTGTCCAGTACTTC. Its protein product is CASSGGGTSLPVQYF.

The chain joins TRBV20-1 to TRBJ2-1, with D perhaps being TRBD1 or TRBD2 (6 bases each). The germline V and J ends were trimmed by 3 bases and 6 bases, with 18 bases remaining between them. This CDR3 region has 15 residues. Germline V gene data show CDR1 as DFQATT and CDR2 as SNEGSKA (reference sequence). CDR3: CSASNRGRGRNEQFF. CDR3 bases: TGCAGTGCTAGTAACCGGGGGCGAGGACGCAATGAGCAGTTCTTC.

The J gene is TRBJ2-7, the V gene TRBV21-1; TRBD1 is taken as the D call from the table, unchecked against the DNA. TRBV21-1 is a known pseudogene. This CDR3 has 19 residues. CDR3 loop: CASSSRTGKPPGHLYEQYF. The DNA for the CDR3 is TGTGCCAGCAGCTCACGAACGGGGAAACCCCCGGGACACCTCTACGAGCAGTACTTC.

This clonotype was recorded a few times. The rearrangement links TRBV20-1 to TRBJ2-3; TRBD1 matches at 11 bases. The germline CDR1 and CDR2 sequences are DFQATT and SNEGSKA (reference sequence). The CDR3 contains 19 residues. V gave up 3 bases and J gave up 0 bases; unmatched junction bases: 14. The CDR3 DNA follows: TGCAGTGCTAGCCCAGGACAGGGGGCGTGGGGATCTAGCACAGATACGCAGTATTTT. This encodes CSASPGQGAWGSSTDTQYF.

The CDR3 DNA reads TGTGCCAGCAGCTTATCCGTAGGTGGGCTCCTCAATGAGCAGTTCTTC. Its protein product is CASSLSVGGLLNEQFF. This chain links TRBV7-6 with TRBJ2-1, with D hard to call. The CDR3 has 16 residues. Trimming left V 2 bases short and J 6 bases short, with 17 bases between. Germline lookup yields CDR1 SGHVS and CDR2 FNYEAQ.

This clonotype was counted only a few times. V is TRBV7-9 and J is TRBJ2-1; 7 bases match TRBD1. The ends lost 4 bases at V and 8 bases at J; junction bases unmatched: 14. This CDR3 spans 16 amino acids. Germline assignment: CDR1 SEHNR and CDR2 FQNEAQ (reference sequence). The chain's CDR3 is CASSSSTGWDRDEQFF. The CDR3 DNA reads as TGTGCCAGCAGCTCTTCGACAGGGTGGGACCGCGATGAGCAGTTCTTC.

This clonotype was recorded a few times. V is TRBV20-1 and J is TRBJ1-2; 9 bases are a match to TRBD1. J was trimmed by 5 bases and V by 4 bases; bases with no gene match: 5. Germline lookup yields CDR1 DFQATT and CDR2 SNEGSKA (reference sequence). This CDR3 comprises 13 residues. CDR3 region: CSATLQGAYGYTF. The CDR3 bases are TGCAGTGCTACTTTACAGGGGGCATATGGCTACACCTTC.

This clonotype was seen a few times. This chain links TRBV11-2 with TRBJ2-3; D possibly corresponds to TRBD2 (5 bases). Trimming removed 5 bases at V and 6 bases at J, with 12 bases between. The CDR3 loop spans 13 amino acids. Germline-derived CDR1 and CDR2 are SGHAT and FQNNGV. CDR3 region: CASSHWRGDTQYF. As DNA, the CDR3 is TGTGCCAGCAGCCATTGGAGAGGGGATACGCAGTATTTT.

V and J are TRBV6-4 and TRBJ1-2; 12 bases align to TRBD1. Germline lookup yields CDR1 MRHNA and CDR2 SNTAGT. The V segment lost 4 bases and the J segment 2 bases; nucleotides outside the gene matches: 17. The CDR3 is 20 amino acids. CDR3 loop: CASSAVGGQGAIRANYGYTF. The CDR3 DNA reads TGTGCCAGCAGTGCCGTCGGGGGACAGGGGGCAATTAGGGCAAACTATGGCTACACCTTC.

V gene TRBV6-1 combines with J gene TRBJ1-4; D is uncertain. CDR3 length: 15 amino acids. CDR1 is MNHNS, CDR2 SASEGT, per germline. V dropped 4 bases and J dropped 8 bases, with 17 bases sitting between them. The chain's CDR3 is CASSGSFGREEKLFF. In DNA, the CDR3 is TGTGCCAGCAGTGGGTCTTTTGGCCGGGAGGAAAAACTGTTTTTT.

This clonotype has ten or more counts. V is TRBV29-1 and J is TRBJ2-3; 10 positions agree with TRBD2. The CDR3 is 15 amino acids. Losses at the gene ends were 6 bases for V and 2 bases for J; bases not matched to a gene: 8. In germline, CDR1 is SQVTM, CDR2 ANQGSEA. The CDR3 DNA sequence: TGCAGCGTGAGTTCTAGCGGGAGTTCCACAGATACGCAGTATTTT. It codes for CSVSSSGSSTDTQYF.

The chain has TRBV6-6 and TRBJ1-4, with D uncertain. The CDR3 spans 13 residues. In germline, CDR1 is MNHNY, CDR2 SVGAGI (reference sequence). V was pared by 5 bases and J by 7 bases, with 11 bases between. The CDR3 spells CASSPNPFEKLFF. In DNA, the CDR3 is TGTGCCAGCAGTCCCAATCCCTTTGAAAAACTGTTTTTT.

This clonotype was counted at least ten times. This rearrangement joins TRBV20-1 to TRBJ2-1; no clear D. V lost 3 bases to trimming and J lost 2 bases, with 11 bases between them. The CDR3 length is 14 residues. CDR1 and CDR2 (germline): DFQATT, SNEGSKA (reference sequence). The CDR3 coding sequence is TGCAGTGCTAGCCGTCAGAATACCTACAATGAGCAGTTCTTC. Its translation: CSASRQNTYNEQFF.

A word on this clonotype: The junction differs from germline at one of its ends, possibly a read error. The chain combines TRBV7-9 with TRBJ2-7, with D unclear. This CDR3 comprises 14 residues. Germline V CDR1 and CDR2: SEHNR, FQNEAQ (reference sequence). CDR3 loop: CACSSAGQSYEQYF. In DNA form, the CDR3 reads TGTGCCTGCAGCTCAGCTGGGCAGTCCTACGAGCAGTACTTC.

The chain employs TRBV6-5 and TRBJ2-5, with 10 nucleotides matching TRBD1. Near its end, the DNA agrees better with TRBJ2-7, so the J call may be wrong. The CDR3 contains 16 residues. CDR1 and CDR2 (germline): MNHEY, SVGAGI. The CDR3, as DNA: TGTGCCAGCAGTTACTCCGGGACAGGGGACTCCTACGAGCAGTACTTC. Its protein is CASSYSGTGDSYEQYF.

This rearrangement joins TRBV7-9 to TRBJ2-7, with D unresolved. V lost 5 bases to trimming and J lost 7 bases, with 18 bases between them. CDR1 and CDR2 (germline): SEHNR, FQNEAQ (reference sequence). The CDR3 runs 14 residues. The CDR3 is CASSPDLVGFEQYF. In nucleotides, the CDR3 is TGTGCCAGCAGCCCAGACCTTGTGGGGTTTGAGCAGTACTTC.

This clonotype was seen just once. The junction shows a germline mismatch at one end, possibly a read error. The chain recombines TRBV12-3 or TRBV12-4 with TRBJ2-3; D is possibly TRBD1 or TRBD2 (6 bases each). The CDR3 is 18 residues long. This CDR3 is CASSPGGTRGGSTDAQYF. CDR3 nucleotides: TGTGCCAGCAGCCCTGGCGGGACCCGAGGGGGGAGCACAGATGCGCAGTATTTT.

This clonotype was detected a few times. DNA of the CDR3: TGCAGTGCCCCGACAAGGAACACTGAAGCTTTCTTT. It codes for CSAPTRNTEAFF. V is TRBV20-1 and J is TRBJ1-1; the D is unclear. The CDR3 extends over 12 amino acids. The germline V and J ends were trimmed by 6 bases and 1 base, with 9 bases remaining between them. Germline CDR1 and CDR2: DFQATT and SNEGSKA (reference sequence).

This clonotype was seen only a few times. The gene calls are TRBV20-1 and TRBJ1-2, with D unclear. The ends were cut back, 6 bases at V and 0 bases at J, with 11 bases in the middle. The germline V gene has CDR1 DFQATT and CDR2 SNEGSKA (reference sequence). The CDR3 extends over 13 amino acids. The CDR3 DNA reads TGCAGTGCCCCAGGATTTTCTAACTATGGCTACACCTTC. This encodes CSAPGFSNYGYTF.

This clonotype occurred a few times. Here the CDR3 reads CASSSGGTGEETQYF. The CDR3 DNA follows: TGCGCCAGCAGCTCAGGGGGCACGGGAGAAGAGACCCAGTACTTC. The J gene is TRBJ2-5, the V gene TRBV5-1, with TRBD1 identical over 8 bases. The V and J ends lost 3 bases and 3 bases, in that order; junction bases with no gene match: 7. The CDR3 has 15 amino acids. The germline V gene has CDR1 SGHRS and CDR2 YFSETQ.

The CDR3 sequence is CASSRQTELNYGYTF. DNA of the CDR3: TGTGCCAGCAGCCGCCAGACAGAATTAAACTATGGCTACACCTTC. The J gene is TRBJ1-2, the V gene TRBV7-2, with TRBD1 as a possible D gene (5 bases). The germline gives CDR1 SGHTA, CDR2 FQGNSA. The CDR3 loop spans 15 amino acids. Trimming stripped 5 bases from V and 2 bases from J, with 15 bases between.

V is TRBV20-1 and J is TRBJ2-5; D gene ambiguous. There are 10 residues in the CDR3. V was clipped by 7 bases and J by 5 bases, with 8 bases between them. CDR1 and CDR2 (germline): DFQATT, SNEGSKA (reference sequence). CDR3 nucleotide sequence: TGCAGTGTCCCCAGGGAGACCCAGTACTTC. Translated, it gives CSVPRETQYF.

J is TRBJ2-3 and V is TRBV20-1; possibly TRBD1 or TRBD2 for D (5 bases each). This CDR3 has 16 amino acids. Looked up from germline, CDR1 is DFQATT and CDR2 is SNEGSKA (reference sequence). The V end was cut by 0 bases, the J end by 6 bases, with 19 bases between. The CDR3: CSARDLGDSFWDTQYF. DNA of the CDR3: TGCAGTGCTAGAGATTTGGGAGACAGCTTTTGGGATACGCAGTATTTT.